The sequence of this T cell receptor (beta chain) was determined in a study of blood T cells in healthy people across ages. Study-wide context: The template switching approach captured approximately one barcoded beta molecule for every two T cells.

Study-wide points: More naive CD4+ cells and higher diversity marked long-lived donors relative to aged donors. With age, beta diversity per million T cells declined roughly linearly, significantly by 40.

In terms of origin and age, donors were healthy Caucasian individuals from Russia aged roughly 6 to 95. CDR1 and CDR2 (germline): SGHRS, YFSETQ. The CDR3 extends over 14 amino acids. V gave up 7 bases and J gave up 5 bases; unmatched junction bases: 11. Then a second PCR, running about 7 to 11 cycles, was carried out with a sample-barcoded 5' primer and a J-beta primer mix. A single record per CDR3 protein comes from TCRdb applying MiXCR to the 5' RACE reads. In the table there are 850,000 to 1,000,000 distinct CDR3 sequences, 51% of which are singletons. For this clonotype: Its antigen is still unknown.

V usage is TRBV5-1 and J usage is TRBJ2-7, with TRBD1 matching 8 bases. The receptor's source is a woman aged 55 to 70 in good health. Sequencing used blood. The CDR3 is CASEPGTGGHEQYF. The CDR3 region has the DNA TGCGCCAGCGAGCCCGGGACAGGTGGCCACGAGCAGTACTTC.